This T cell receptor (beta chain) was observed in a study of blood T cell repertoires in COVID-19 (dated by TCRdb to the early 2020s). Study-level background: Samples covering the acute and convalescent phases of COVID-19 were provided by collaborators in the United States, Italy and Spain. The prospective study material was composed of cDNA or gDNA derived from T cells, B-cell-depleted T cells, or PBMCs. The dataset comprised deeply sampled blood TCRbeta repertoires from subjects exposed to, actively infected with, or recovered from COVID-19. The repertoires were released in a freely available public database meant as a resource for research on the immune response to SARS-CoV-2. The samples were drawn from two sources: the first 160 participants of the ongoing ImmuneRACE study, and approximately 1,300 subjects contributed by 6 global collaborators. Nearly every sample came with metadata listing a de-identified subject ID, COVID-19 status, age in years and sex. Where HLA class I and class II types were available, the types were taken from metadata supplied by the sample provider, not from assay-based typing. Study-wide conclusions, independent of this receptor: Clinical and demographic metadata were provided uncurated, with the amount varying by source and participant.

There are 14 amino acids in the CDR3, from cysteine to phenylalanine inclusive. The entry retains the CDR3 DNA only, 42 bases that are in frame from base 1. V is pruned by 1 base and J by 5 bases, leaving 4 bases of the junction without a gene match. Sequences SGDLS (CDR1) and YYNGEE (CDR2) are obtained from the germline V gene. TCRbeta CDR3 regions were amplified from genomic DNA by means of the immunoSEQ Assay, a bias-controlled multiplex PCR. As for how the authors treated the data: The number of nucleated cells in each sample was estimated by amplification of reference gene primers within the assay. To quantify the absolute abundance of each unique TCRbeta CDR3 rearrangement, sequence reads were collapsed and filtered. For each sample, productive Simpson clonality was calculated as the square root of Simpson's diversity index over productive rearrangements. Drawn from immuneACCESS, this table holds only the in-frame rearrangements with V and J called that TCRdb kept. Clones are partly lost; checked studies trace under half to an unresolved V gene and leave the rest unexplained. That table supplies the V and J calls and clone size; D and trimming were determined from the DNA. The sample contains about 240,000 clones, more than 85% of them found a single time. The ten top clones hold 5.5% to 9% of the sample.

Each collaborating institution followed its own protocols to collect whole blood in K2EDTA tubes. For TCRbeta analysis, collaborators shipped samples as frozen whole blood, isolated PBMCs, or DNA extracted from either of those sample types. A remark on this clone: Its antigen has not been determined. No base quality information exists; no much larger clone differs at one position.

Specimen: peripheral blood. The receptor chain draws on TRBV9 and TRBJ1-1, and TRBD1 aligns with 8 junction nucleotides. The TCR was taken from a woman in her seventies with active or convalescent COVID-19. The DNA is TGTGCCAGCAGCGTACAGGGGGCCGGGACTGAAGCTTTCTTT. Its translation is CASSVQGAGTEAFF.